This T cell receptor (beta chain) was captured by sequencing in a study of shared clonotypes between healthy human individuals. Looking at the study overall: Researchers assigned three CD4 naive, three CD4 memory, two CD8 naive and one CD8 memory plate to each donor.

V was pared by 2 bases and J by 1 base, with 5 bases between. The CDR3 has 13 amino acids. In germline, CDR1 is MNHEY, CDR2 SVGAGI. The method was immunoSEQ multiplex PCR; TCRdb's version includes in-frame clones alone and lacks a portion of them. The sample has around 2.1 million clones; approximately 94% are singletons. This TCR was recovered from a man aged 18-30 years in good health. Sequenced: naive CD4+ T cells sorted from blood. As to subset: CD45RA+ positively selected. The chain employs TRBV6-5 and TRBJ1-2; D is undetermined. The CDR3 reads CASSYRHNYGYTF. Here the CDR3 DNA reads TGTGCCAGCAGTTACAGACATAACTATGGCTACACCTTC.